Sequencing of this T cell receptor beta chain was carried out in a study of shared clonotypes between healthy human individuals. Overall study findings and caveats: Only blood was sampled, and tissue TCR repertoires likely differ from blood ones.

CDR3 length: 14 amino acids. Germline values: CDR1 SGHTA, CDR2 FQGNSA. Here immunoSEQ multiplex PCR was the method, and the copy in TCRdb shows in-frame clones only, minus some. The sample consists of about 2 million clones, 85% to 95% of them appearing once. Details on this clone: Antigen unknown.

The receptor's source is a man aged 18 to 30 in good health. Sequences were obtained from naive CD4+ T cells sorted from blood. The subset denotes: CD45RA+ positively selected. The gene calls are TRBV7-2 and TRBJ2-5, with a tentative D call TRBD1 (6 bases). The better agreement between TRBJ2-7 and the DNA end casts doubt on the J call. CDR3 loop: CASSSGDRPYEQYF. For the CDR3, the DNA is TGTGCCAGCAGTTCGGGTGACAGGCCCTACGAGCAGTACTTC.